This T cell receptor (beta chain) is drawn from a study of Graves' ophthalmopathy and Graves' hyperthyroidism. Amplification from RNA transcripts yielded the TCR beta CDR3 regions. Second-round multiplex PCR came after a first-round RT-PCR that employed HTBI primers. One entry per CDR3 protein results from TCRdb running MiXCR on the multiplex PCR reads. The sample contains about 400,000 distinct CDR3 sequences, 21% of which appear only once. The V gene lost 7 bases and the J gene lost 3 bases, with 10 bases spanning the gap. CDR3 length: 11 amino acids. Germline lookup yields CDR1 SQVTM and CDR2 ANQGSEA.

Sequencing was carried out using peripheral blood. The chain combines TRBV29-1 with TRBJ2-7; D remains ambiguous. This TCR was recovered from a young woman with stable Graves' hyperthyroidism. Written as DNA, the CDR3 is TGCAGCGCCTCGGCAGGCTACGAGCAGTACTTC. This gives the protein CSASAGYEQYF.